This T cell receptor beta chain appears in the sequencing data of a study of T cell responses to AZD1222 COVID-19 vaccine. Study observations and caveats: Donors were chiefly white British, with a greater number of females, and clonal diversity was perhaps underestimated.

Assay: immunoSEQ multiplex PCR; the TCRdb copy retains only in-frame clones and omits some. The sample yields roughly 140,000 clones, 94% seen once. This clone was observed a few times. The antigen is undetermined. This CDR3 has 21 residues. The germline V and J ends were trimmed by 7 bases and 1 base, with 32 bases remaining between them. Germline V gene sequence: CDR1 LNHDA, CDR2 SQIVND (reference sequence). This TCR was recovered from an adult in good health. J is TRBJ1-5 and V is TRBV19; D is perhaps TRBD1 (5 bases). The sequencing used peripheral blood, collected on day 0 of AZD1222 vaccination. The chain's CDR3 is CASTPGLIRVQGWLSNQPQHF. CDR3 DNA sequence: TGTGCCAGTACCCCTGGTTTGATAAGAGTCCAGGGATGGTTGAGCAATCAGCCCCAGCATTTT.